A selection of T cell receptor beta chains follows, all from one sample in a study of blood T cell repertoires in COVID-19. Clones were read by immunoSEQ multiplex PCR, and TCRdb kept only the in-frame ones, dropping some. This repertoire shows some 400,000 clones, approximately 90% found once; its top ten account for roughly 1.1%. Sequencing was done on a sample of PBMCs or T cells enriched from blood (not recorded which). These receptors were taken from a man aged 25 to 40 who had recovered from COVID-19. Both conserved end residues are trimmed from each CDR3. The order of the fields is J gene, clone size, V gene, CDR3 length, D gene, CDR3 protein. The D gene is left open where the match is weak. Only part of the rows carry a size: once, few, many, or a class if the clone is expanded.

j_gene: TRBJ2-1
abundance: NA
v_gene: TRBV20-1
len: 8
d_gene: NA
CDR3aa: SASDGEQF

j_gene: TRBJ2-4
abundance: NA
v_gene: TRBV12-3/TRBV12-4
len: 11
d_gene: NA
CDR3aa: ASSLYTRDIQY

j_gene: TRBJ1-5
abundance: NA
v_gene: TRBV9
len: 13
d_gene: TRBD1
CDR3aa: ASSSETGSNQPQH

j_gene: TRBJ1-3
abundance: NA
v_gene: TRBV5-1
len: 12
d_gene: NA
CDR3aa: ASSPDRSGNTIY

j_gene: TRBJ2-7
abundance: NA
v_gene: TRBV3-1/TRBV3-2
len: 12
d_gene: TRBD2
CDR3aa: ASSQELAAYEQY

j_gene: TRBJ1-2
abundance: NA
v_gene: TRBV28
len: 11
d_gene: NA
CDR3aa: ASSRFQGGGYT

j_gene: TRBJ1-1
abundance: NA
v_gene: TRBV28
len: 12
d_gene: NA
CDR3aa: ASIRGGTQTEAF

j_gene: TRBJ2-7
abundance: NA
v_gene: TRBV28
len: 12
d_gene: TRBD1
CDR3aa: ASSGTGVVYEQY

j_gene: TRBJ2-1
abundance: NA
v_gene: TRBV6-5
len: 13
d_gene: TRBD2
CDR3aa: ASSYSSAGGVEQF

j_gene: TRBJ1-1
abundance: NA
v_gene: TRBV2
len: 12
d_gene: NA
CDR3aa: ASSSQGLGTEAF

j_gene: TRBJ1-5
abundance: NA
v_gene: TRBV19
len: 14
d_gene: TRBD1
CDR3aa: ASSIEGTGFSQPQH

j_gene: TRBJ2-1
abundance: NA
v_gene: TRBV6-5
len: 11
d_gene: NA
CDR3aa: ASTPIRNNEQF

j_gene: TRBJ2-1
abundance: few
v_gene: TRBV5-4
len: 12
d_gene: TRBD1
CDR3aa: ASSRTGAHNEQF

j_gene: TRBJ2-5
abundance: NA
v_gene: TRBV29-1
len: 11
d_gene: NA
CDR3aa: SVTPTPRGTQY

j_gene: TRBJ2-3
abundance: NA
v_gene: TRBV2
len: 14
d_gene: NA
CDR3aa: ASSVTRAVLGDTQY

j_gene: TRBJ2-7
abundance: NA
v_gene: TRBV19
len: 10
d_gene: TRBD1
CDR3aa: ATGQGRYEQY